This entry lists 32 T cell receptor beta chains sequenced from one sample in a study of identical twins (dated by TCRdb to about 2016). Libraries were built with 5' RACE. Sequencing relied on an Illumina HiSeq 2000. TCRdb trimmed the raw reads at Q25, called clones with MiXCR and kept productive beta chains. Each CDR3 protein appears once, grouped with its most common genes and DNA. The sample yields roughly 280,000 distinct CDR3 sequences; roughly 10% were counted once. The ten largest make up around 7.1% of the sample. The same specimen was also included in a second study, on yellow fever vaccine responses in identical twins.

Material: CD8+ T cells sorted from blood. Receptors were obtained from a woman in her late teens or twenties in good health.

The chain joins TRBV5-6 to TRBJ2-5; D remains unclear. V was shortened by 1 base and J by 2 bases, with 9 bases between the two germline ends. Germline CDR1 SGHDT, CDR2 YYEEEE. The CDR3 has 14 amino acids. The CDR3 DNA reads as TGTGCCAGCAGCTTGAGCTCGTCGCAAGAGACCCAGTACTTC. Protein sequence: CASSLSSSQETQYF.

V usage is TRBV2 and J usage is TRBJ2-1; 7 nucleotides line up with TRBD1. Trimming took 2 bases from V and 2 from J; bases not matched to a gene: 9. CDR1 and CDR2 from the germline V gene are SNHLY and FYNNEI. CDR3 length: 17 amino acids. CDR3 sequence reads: CASSEPMTGRTYNEQFF. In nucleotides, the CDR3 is TGTGCCAGCAGTGAACCCATGACAGGGCGTACCTACAATGAGCAGTTCTTC.

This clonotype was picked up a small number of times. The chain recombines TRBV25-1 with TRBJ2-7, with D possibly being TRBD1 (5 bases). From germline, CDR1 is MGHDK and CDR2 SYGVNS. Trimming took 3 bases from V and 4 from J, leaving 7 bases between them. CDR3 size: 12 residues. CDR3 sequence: CASSETAYEQYF. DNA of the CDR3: TGTGCCAGCAGTGAGACAGCGTACGAGCAGTACTTC.

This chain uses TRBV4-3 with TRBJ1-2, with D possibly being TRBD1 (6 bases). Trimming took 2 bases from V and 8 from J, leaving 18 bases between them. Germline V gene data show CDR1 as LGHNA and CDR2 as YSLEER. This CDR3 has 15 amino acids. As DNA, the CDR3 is TGCGCCAGCAGCCAAAAATTAGGGGGTATTGACGGCTACACCTTC. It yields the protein CASSQKLGGIDGYTF.

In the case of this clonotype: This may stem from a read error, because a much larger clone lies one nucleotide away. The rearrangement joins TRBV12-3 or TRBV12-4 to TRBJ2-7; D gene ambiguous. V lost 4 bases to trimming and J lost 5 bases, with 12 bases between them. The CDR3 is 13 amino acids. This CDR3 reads CASSSDAFHEQYF. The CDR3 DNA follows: TGTGCCAGCAGTTCGGACGCATTCCACGAGCAGTACTTC.

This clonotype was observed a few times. The CDR3 sequence is CASSLSGSGKYEQYF. The CDR3 region has the DNA TGTGCCAGCAGTTTATCCGGTAGTGGCAAGTACGAGCAGTACTTC. The J gene is TRBJ2-7, the V gene TRBV12-3 or TRBV12-4; D not resolved. The CDR3 runs to 15 residues. V was cut by 2 bases and J by 4 bases, with 15 bases left in between.

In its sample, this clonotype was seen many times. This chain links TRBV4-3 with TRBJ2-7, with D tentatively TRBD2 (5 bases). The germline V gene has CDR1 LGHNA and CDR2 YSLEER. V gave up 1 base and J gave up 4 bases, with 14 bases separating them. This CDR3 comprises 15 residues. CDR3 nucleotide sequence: TGCGCCAGCAGCCAAGGGCGGGTTGAGGAATACGAGCAGTACTTC. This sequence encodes CASSQGRVEEYEQYF.

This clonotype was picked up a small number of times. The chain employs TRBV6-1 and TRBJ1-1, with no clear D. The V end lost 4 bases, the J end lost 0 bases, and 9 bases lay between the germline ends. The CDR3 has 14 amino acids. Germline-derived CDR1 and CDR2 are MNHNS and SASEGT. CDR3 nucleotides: TGTGCCAGCAGTGTGTTGGACCTGAACACTGAAGCTTTCTTT. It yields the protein CASSVLDLNTEAFF.

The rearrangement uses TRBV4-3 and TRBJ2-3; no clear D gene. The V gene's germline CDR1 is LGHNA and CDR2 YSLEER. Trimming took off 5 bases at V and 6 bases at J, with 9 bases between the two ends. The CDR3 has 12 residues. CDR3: CASSGLEDTQYF. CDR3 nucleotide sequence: TGCGCCAGCAGCGGCTTGGAGGATACGCAGTATTTT.

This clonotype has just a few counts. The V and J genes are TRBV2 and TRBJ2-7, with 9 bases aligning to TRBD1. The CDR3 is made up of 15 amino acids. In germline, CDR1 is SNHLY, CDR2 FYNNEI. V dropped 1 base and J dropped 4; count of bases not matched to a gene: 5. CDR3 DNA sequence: TGTGCCAGCAGTGAAGGGGGGGACAGGGCGTACGAGCAGTACTTC. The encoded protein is CASSEGGDRAYEQYF.

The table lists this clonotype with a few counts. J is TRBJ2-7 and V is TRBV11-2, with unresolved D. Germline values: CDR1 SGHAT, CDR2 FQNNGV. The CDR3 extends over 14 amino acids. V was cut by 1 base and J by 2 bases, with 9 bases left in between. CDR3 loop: CASSLGVGTYEQYF. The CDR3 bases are TGTGCCAGCAGCTTAGGGGTGGGCACCTACGAGCAGTACTTC.

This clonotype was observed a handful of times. CDR3 coding DNA: TGTGCCAGCAGCCGTAGAGAGGGACAGAGGAATTCACCCCTCCACTTT. Its protein is CASSRREGQRNSPLHF. The J gene is TRBJ1-6, the V gene TRBV3-1; 7 bases map to TRBD1. The V gene's germline CDR1 is LGHDT and CDR2 YNNKEL (reference sequence). Germline trimming cut 4 bases from V and 7 bases from J; bases unmatched to any gene: 10. The CDR3 is 16 amino acids.

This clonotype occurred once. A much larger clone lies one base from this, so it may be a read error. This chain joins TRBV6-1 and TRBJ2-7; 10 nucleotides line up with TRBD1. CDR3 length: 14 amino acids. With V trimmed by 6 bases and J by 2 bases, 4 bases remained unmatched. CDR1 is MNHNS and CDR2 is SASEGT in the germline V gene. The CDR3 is CASRTGTGAYEQYF. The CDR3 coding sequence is TGTGCCAGCAGAACCGGGACAGGGGCCTACGAGCAGTACTTC.

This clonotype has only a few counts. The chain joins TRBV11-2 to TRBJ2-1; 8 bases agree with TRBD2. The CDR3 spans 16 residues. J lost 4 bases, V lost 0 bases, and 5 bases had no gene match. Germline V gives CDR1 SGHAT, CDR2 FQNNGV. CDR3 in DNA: TGTGCCAGCAGCTTAGACGGGAGGGCCTTATACAATGAGCAGTTCTTC. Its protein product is CASSLDGRALYNEQFF.

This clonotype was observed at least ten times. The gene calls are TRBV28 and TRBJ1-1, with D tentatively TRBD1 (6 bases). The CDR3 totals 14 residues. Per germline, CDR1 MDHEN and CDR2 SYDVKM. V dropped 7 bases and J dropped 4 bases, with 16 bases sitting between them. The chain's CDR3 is CASTPSAGATEAFF. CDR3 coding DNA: TGTGCCAGCACCCCCTCGGCAGGGGCCACTGAAGCTTTCTTT.

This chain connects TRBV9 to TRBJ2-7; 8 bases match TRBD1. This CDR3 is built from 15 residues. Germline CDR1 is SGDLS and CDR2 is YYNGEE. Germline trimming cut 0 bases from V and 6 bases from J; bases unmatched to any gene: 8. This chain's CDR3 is CASSVGARTGTEQYF. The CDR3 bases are TGTGCCAGCAGCGTAGGAGCTAGGACAGGGACCGAGCAGTACTTC.

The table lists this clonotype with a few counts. This CDR3 is CASRHTSGLAGGPTDTQYF. CDR3 coding DNA: TGTGCCAGCAGACATACCTCGGGACTAGCGGGAGGGCCGACAGATACGCAGTATTTT. The chain is built from TRBV11-1 and TRBJ2-3, with TRBD2 identical over 16 bases. The V gene's germline CDR1 is SGHAT and CDR2 FQDESV (reference sequence). V shed 6 bases, J shed 3 bases, and the junction held 12 bases outside the gene matches. The CDR3 is 19 amino acids.

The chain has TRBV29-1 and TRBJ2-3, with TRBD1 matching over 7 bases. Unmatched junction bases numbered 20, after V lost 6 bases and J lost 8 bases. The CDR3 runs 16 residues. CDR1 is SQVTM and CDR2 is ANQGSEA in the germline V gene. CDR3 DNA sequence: TGCAGCGTCGCCCCCATGACAGGGCCCAAGATAGCTACGCAGTATTTT. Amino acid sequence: CSVAPMTGPKIATQYF.

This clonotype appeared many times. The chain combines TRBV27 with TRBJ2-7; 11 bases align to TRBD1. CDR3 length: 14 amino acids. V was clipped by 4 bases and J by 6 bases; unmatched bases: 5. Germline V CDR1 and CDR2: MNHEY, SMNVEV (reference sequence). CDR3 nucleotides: TGTGCCAGCAGTTGGGGACAGGGGGAAGGCGAGCAGTACTTC. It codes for CASSWGQGEGEQYF.

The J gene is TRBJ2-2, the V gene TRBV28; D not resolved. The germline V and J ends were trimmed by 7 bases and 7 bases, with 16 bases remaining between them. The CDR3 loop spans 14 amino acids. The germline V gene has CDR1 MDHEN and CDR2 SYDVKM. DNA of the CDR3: TGTGCCAGCACTCCGGCGGAGTTTGACGGGGAGCTGTTTTTT. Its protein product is CASTPAEFDGELFF.

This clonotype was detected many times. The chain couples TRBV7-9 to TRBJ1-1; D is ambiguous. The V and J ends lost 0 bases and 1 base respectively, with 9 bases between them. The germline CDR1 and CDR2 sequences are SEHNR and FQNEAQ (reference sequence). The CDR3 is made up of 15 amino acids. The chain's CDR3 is CASSLAGDPNTEAFF. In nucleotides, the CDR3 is TGTGCCAGCAGCTTAGCGGGAGATCCGAACACTGAAGCTTTCTTT.

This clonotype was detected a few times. CDR3 loop: CASKRGMVLDTQYF. The CDR3 coding sequence is TGTGCCAGCAAGCGTGGCATGGTCTTAGATACGCAGTATTTT. V usage is TRBV28 and J usage is TRBJ2-3, with unresolved D. Per the germline V gene, CDR1 is MDHEN and CDR2 is SYDVKM. Trimming removed 7 bases at V and 5 bases at J, with 16 bases between. The CDR3 loop spans 14 amino acids.

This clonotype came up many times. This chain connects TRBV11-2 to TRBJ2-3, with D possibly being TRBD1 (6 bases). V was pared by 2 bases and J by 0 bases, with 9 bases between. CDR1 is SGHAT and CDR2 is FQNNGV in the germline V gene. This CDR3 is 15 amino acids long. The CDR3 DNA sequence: TGTGCCAGCAGCTTAAGGACAGCTAGCACAGATACGCAGTATTTT. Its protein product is CASSLRTASTDTQYF.

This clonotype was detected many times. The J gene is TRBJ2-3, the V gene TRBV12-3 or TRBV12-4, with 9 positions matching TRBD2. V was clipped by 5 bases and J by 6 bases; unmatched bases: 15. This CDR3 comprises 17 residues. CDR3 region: CASSPGFLAGSGDTQYF. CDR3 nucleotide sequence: TGTGCCAGCAGTCCCGGTTTTCTAGCGGGATCCGGCGATACGCAGTATTTT.

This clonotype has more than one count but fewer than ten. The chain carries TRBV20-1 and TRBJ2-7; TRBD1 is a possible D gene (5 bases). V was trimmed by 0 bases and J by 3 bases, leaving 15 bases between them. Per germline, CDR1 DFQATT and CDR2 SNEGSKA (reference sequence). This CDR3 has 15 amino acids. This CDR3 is CSARDFVTEYYEQYF. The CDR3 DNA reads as TGCAGTGCTAGAGATTTTGTGACAGAATACTACGAGCAGTACTTC.

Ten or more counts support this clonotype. CDR3 amino acids: CASSLDSSYGYTF. CDR3 DNA: TGTGCCAGCAGCTTAGACAGCTCCTATGGCTACACCTTC. This sequence joins TRBV7-2 and TRBJ1-2, with D hard to call. The V end lost 1 base, the J end lost 4 bases, and 7 bases lay between the germline ends. Per the germline V gene, CDR1 is SGHTA and CDR2 is FQGNSA. This CDR3 is built from 13 residues.

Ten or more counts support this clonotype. The CDR3, as DNA: TGTGCCAGCAGCACCAGGGAGGGTCGGGGGAGCTATGGCTACACCTTC. Translating gives CASSTREGRGSYGYTF. V usage is TRBV21-1 and J usage is TRBJ1-2. TRBV21-1 is classified as a pseudogene. The CDR3 contains 16 residues.

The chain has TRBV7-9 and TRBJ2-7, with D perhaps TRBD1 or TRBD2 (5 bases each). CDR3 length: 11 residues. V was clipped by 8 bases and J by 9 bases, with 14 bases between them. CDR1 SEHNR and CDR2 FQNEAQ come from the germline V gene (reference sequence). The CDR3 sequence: CASSTAAGQYF. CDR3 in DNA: TGTGCCAGCTCGACAGCGGCGGGGCAGTACTTC.

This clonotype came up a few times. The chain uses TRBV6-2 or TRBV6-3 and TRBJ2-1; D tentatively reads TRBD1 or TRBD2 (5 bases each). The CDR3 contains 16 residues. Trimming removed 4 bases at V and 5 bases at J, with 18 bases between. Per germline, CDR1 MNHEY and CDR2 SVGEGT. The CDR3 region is CASSSWDVREDNEQFF. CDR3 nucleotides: TGTGCCAGCAGTTCATGGGACGTCCGTGAGGACAATGAGCAGTTCTTC.

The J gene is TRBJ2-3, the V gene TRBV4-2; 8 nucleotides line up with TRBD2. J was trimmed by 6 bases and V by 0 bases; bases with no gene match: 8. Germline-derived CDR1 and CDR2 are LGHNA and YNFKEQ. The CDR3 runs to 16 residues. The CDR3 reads CASSQELAAGGDTQYF. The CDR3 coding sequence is TGTGCCAGCAGCCAAGAACTAGCGGCGGGCGGCGATACGCAGTATTTT.

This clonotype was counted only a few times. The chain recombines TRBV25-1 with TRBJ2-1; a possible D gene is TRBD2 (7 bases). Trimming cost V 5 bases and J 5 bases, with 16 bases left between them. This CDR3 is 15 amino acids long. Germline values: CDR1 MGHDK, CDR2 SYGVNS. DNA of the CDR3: TGTGCCAGCAGTCGTCACAGGGAGGGGAACAATGAGCAGTTCTTC. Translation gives CASSRHREGNNEQFF.

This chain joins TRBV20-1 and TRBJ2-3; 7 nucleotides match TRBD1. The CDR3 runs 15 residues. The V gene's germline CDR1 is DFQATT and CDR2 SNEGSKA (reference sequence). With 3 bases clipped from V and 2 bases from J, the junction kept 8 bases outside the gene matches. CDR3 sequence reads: CSASIGTAFTDTQYF. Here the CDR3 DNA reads TGCAGTGCTAGTATCGGGACAGCCTTCACAGATACGCAGTATTTT.